This T cell receptor (beta chain) is from a study of T-cell reconstitution after alpha-beta-depleted transplantation in children. The V gene's germline CDR1 is SGHRS and CDR2 YFSETQ. CDR3 length: 14 residues. V was cut by 0 bases and J by 1 base, with 7 bases left in between. A library of TCRbeta sequences, prepared with unique molecular identifiers, was generated. TCRdb called the PCR reads again in MiXCR, with one record for every CDR3 protein. In the table there are about 270,000 distinct CDR3 sequences, about a tenth of which are singletons. This clonotype showed up just a few times. Sequenced here: PBMCs from the stem cell graft donor, sampled from the stem cell graft. This chain joins TRBV5-1 and TRBJ1-2; D call uncertain. This receptor was obtained from a human donor who donated a stem cell graft to a child with SCID. CDR3 coding DNA: TGCGCCAGCAGCTTGGAGCGGGGTAACTATGGCTACACCTTC. Amino acid sequence: CASSLERGNYGYTF.